This T cell receptor (beta chain) was found in a study of blood T cell repertoires in COVID-19. On the study more broadly: PBMCs, B-cell-depleted T cells, or T cells were the source of the cDNA or gDNA that made up the material.

Source study methods: Estimates of nucleated cell counts were drawn from the amplification of reference gene primers. Assay used: immunoSEQ multiplex PCR; TCRdb lists only in-frame clones, some missing. The DNA gave D and trimming, while V, J and clone size come from that table. The sample records some 130,000 clones, 84% being singletons. Germline values: CDR1 LNHDA, CDR2 SQIVND (reference sequence). The ends were cut back, 4 bases at V and 0 bases at J, with 10 bases in the middle. CDR3 length equals 15 residues. The receptor's source is a human donor in a cohort sampled during active COVID-19. The material sequenced was peripheral blood. The chain employs TRBV19 and TRBJ2-1, with D maybe TRBD1 (6 bases). CDR3 sequence reads: CASSTQGTSYNEQFF. CDR3 nucleotides: TGTGCCAGTAGTACACAGGGTACCTCCTACAATGAGCAGTTCTTC.